One and the same sample provided the 30 T cell receptor beta chains below, sequenced in a study of blood T cells in healthy people across ages. Together with a sample-barcoded 5' primer, a J-beta primer mix was included in a second PCR lasting about 7 to 11 cycles. TCRdb reprocessed the 5' RACE reads via MiXCR and lists one record per CDR3 protein. Altogether fewer than 800,000 distinct CDR3 sequences are present, under 25% being singletons, with the ten largest covering roughly 3.7%. Sequenced: blood. The receptors shown here come from a man between 70 and 80 years old in good health.

A remark on this clonotype: This could be a read error, since a much larger clone is one nucleotide away. V and J are TRBV3-1 and TRBJ2-5; TRBD2 aligns across 7 bases. The J call may be wrong; the DNA end is better matched by TRBJ2-7. Per the germline V gene, CDR1 is LGHDT and CDR2 is YNNKEL (reference sequence). The CDR3 length is 15 residues. The CDR3 nucleotides read TGTGCCAGCAGCCCCCGGACTAGAGGAGCCTACGAGCAGTACTTC. This codes for CASSPRTRGAYEQYF.

This clonotype has ten or more counts. The J gene is TRBJ2-5, the V gene TRBV5-1; TRBD2 matches 14 bases. The V gene end was trimmed by 0 bases and the J gene end by 5 bases; junction bases not matched to a gene: 6. CDR3 length: 17 residues. CDR1 is SGHRS, CDR2 YFSETQ, per germline. CDR3 DNA: TGCGCCAGCAGCTTGGCCCCTGGGACTAGCGGGAGTGAGACCCAGTACTTC. Translated, it gives CASSLAPGTSGSETQYF.

This clonotype was seen ten or more times. The rearrangement joins TRBV15 to TRBJ2-4; no definite D call. The germline V and J ends were trimmed by 0 bases and 0 bases, with 6 bases remaining between them. Germline V gives CDR1 LNHNV, CDR2 YYDKDF (reference sequence). This CDR3 comprises 15 residues. In DNA form, the CDR3 reads TGTGCCACCAGCAGAGATCAGTTAGCCAAAAACATTCAGTACTTC. Translating gives CATSRDQLAKNIQYF.

This clonotype appeared many times. The rearrangement links TRBV9 to TRBJ2-5; no clear D. Near its end, the DNA agrees better with TRBJ2-1, so the J call may be wrong. The germline gives CDR1 SGDLS, CDR2 YYNGEE. The CDR3 consists of 12 residues. CDR3 amino acids: CASSVEVNEQFF. Written as DNA, the CDR3 is TGTGCCAGCAGCGTAGAGGTCAATGAGCAGTTCTTC.

V usage is TRBV30 and J usage is TRBJ1-2; D remains ambiguous. The CDR3 contains 13 residues. The V end was cut by 0 bases, the J end by 6 bases, with 11 bases between. Germline V gene lookup returns CDR1 GTSNPN and CDR2 SVGIG (reference sequence). This CDR3 reads CAWSVQGNNGYTF. Here the CDR3 DNA reads TGTGCCTGGAGTGTACAAGGAAACAATGGCTACACCTTC.

This clonotype was found a few times. In nucleotides, the CDR3 is TGTGCCAGCAGTTTATCCCGGGGCGGGACCAATGAGCAGTTCTTC. Amino acids: CASSLSRGGTNEQFF. The chain employs TRBV28 and TRBJ2-1, with D perhaps TRBD2 (6 bases). V dropped 1 base and J dropped 6 bases, with 13 bases sitting between them. The CDR3 consists of 15 residues. The germline V gene encodes CDR1 MDHEN and CDR2 SYDVKM. Drawing the rest from reference TRBV28 and TRBJ2-1, the complete variable domain is DVKVTQSSRYLVKRTGEKVFLECVQDMDHENMFWYRQDPGLGLRLIYFSYDVKMKEKGDIPEGYSVSREKKERFSLILESASTNQTSMYLCASSLSRGGTNEQFFGPGTRLTVL.

V gene TRBV7-2 combines with J gene TRBJ1-4; no clear D gene. There are 13 residues in the CDR3. The ends were cut back, 0 bases at V and 6 bases at J, with 5 bases in the middle. Germline loops: CDR1 SGHTA, CDR2 FQGNSA. CDR3 amino acids: CASSLALYEKLFF. DNA for the CDR3: TGTGCCAGCAGCTTAGCGCTTTATGAAAAACTGTTTTTT. Together with reference TRBV7-2 and TRBJ1-4, the CDR3 gives the full variable domain: GAGVSQSPSNKVTEKGKDVELRCDPISGHTALYWYRQSLGQGLEFLIYFQGNSAPDKSGLPSDRFSAERTGGSVSTLTIQRTQQEDSAVYLCASSLALYEKLFFGSGTQLSVL.

The J gene is TRBJ2-5, the V gene TRBV20-1, with D uncertain. The J call may be in error: the DNA end matches TRBJ2-7 better. Germline assignment: CDR1 DFQATT and CDR2 SNEGSKA (reference sequence). The CDR3 contains 13 residues. CDR3 in DNA: TGCAGTGCTAGAGGAGTGGTGGACTACGAGCAGTACTTC. Encoded protein: CSARGVVDYEQYF.

This clonotype has ten or more counts. The chain employs TRBV20-1 and TRBJ1-5, with a possible D match to TRBD1 (5 bases). CDR1 is DFQATT, CDR2 SNEGSKA, per germline (reference sequence). The CDR3 covers 14 residues. The germline V and J ends were trimmed by 1 base and 6 bases, with 13 bases remaining between them. The CDR3 nucleotides read TGCAGTGCTAGAGGGGGCGTGGAATCTCAGCCCCAGCATTTT. It translates to CSARGGVESQPQHF.

This chain connects TRBV20-1 to TRBJ2-1; no clear D. This CDR3 is built from 13 residues. V was pared by 6 bases and J by 6 bases, with 15 bases between. The germline gives CDR1 DFQATT, CDR2 SNEGSKA (reference sequence). CDR3 loop: CSATGTRRNEQFF. The CDR3 DNA reads TGCAGTGCCACGGGCACAAGGCGCAATGAGCAGTTCTTC.

The rearrangement uses TRBV5-1 and TRBJ2-5; maybe TRBD2 (6 bases). The DNA end is a closer match to TRBJ2-7, so the J assignment may be wrong. The CDR3 loop spans 14 amino acids. Germline V gene data show CDR1 as SGHRS and CDR2 as YFSETQ. The CDR3: CASSLNREMGEQYF. The CDR3 coding sequence is TGCGCCAGCAGCTTAAACCGGGAGATGGGCGAGCAGTACTTC.

The gene calls are TRBV10-2 and TRBJ2-1, with TRBD2 identical over 7 bases. V trimming: 2 bases; J trimming: 4 bases; junction bases outside the gene matches: 5. This CDR3 region has 15 residues. Per the germline V gene, CDR1 is WSHSY and CDR2 is SAAADI. The CDR3 DNA is TGCGCCAGCAGTGAGGGGCGGGAGATGTACAATGAGCAGTTCTTC. It is translated as CASSEGREMYNEQFF.

This clonotype has more than one count but fewer than ten. The J gene is TRBJ1-5, the V gene TRBV12-3 or TRBV12-4; TRBD1 matches at 7 bases. V shed 3 bases, J shed 7 bases, and the junction held 9 bases outside the gene matches. The CDR3 runs 15 residues. DNA for the CDR3: TGTGCCAGCAGTTTTGGGCCGCAGGGGGGGCAGCCCCAGCATTTT. Translation: CASSFGPQGGQPQHF.

This clonotype was seen a few times. This CDR3 reads CATGTGGGSNQPQHF. CDR3 in DNA: TGTGCCACAGGGACAGGGGGCGGGAGCAATCAGCCCCAGCATTTT. The chain links TRBV2 to TRBJ1-5; TRBD1 aligns across 12 bases. Per germline, CDR1 SNHLY and CDR2 FYNNEI. The CDR3 runs to 15 residues. After removal of 10 bases from V and 1 base from J, the junction contained 5 bases not matched to a gene.

This clonotype was counted a few times. The chain has TRBV5-5 and TRBJ2-1, with no clear D. The CDR3 covers 15 residues. Germline lookup yields CDR1 SGHKS and CDR2 YYEKEE (reference sequence). Trimming removed 4 bases at V and 1 base at J, with 12 bases between. The CDR3 loop reads CASSPYSGSYNEQFF. The CDR3 DNA reads TGTGCCAGCAGCCCCTATTCCGGTTCCTACAATGAGCAGTTCTTC.

The J gene is TRBJ2-3, the V gene TRBV6-1, with 10 bases aligning to TRBD2. The CDR3 length is 15 residues. The trim removed 3 bases at V and 4 bases at J, leaving 4 bases unmatched. Germline CDR1 is MNHNS and CDR2 is SASEGT. CDR3 in DNA: TGTGCCAGCAGTGAGTCTAGCGGGAGCCCAGATACGCAGTATTTT. Its translation: CASSESSGSPDTQYF.

This clonotype turned up a few times. The chain recombines TRBV12-3 or TRBV12-4 with TRBJ2-5; 9 bases map to TRBD2. The CDR3 has 14 amino acids. V dropped 3 bases and J dropped 5; count of bases not matched to a gene: 4. The CDR3 bases are TGTGCCAGCAGTTTCGCTAGCGGGATTGAGACCCAGTACTTC. It yields the protein CASSFASGIETQYF.

The rearrangement links TRBV7-8 to TRBJ2-5, with 7 bases identical to TRBD2. Germline CDR1 reads SGHVS; CDR2 reads FQNEAQ. Trimming at V came to 3 bases and at J to 11 bases, leaving 15 bases not matched to a gene. The CDR3 spans 15 residues. The CDR3 spells CASSFSGGSTGKQYF. The CDR3 DNA reads as TGTGCCAGCAGCTTTTCTGGCGGGAGTACAGGAAAGCAGTACTTC.

This chain links TRBV5-1 with TRBJ2-7, with a weak D call TRBD2 (5 bases). Germline V CDR1 and CDR2: SGHRS, YFSETQ. V was pared by 0 bases and J by 7 bases, with 17 bases between. CDR3 size: 15 residues. The CDR3 region has the DNA TGCGCCAGCAGCTTGGAGGATGGTGGTGCGGGTGAGCAGTACTTC. It specifies CASSLEDGGAGEQYF.

The chain employs TRBV12-3 or TRBV12-4 and TRBJ2-4; D is possibly TRBD1 (5 bases). This CDR3 comprises 13 residues. V was pared by 3 bases and J by 8 bases, with 11 bases between. The CDR3, as DNA: TGTGCCAGCAGTTTCAGCCAAGGGGACATTCAGTACTTC. Translating gives CASSFSQGDIQYF.

The chain employs TRBV5-5 and TRBJ1-2; 7 nucleotides align to TRBD1. This CDR3 is built from 15 residues. Germline assignment: CDR1 SGHKS and CDR2 YYEKEE (reference sequence). The ends lost 1 base at V and 3 bases at J; junction bases unmatched: 6. CDR3 protein: CASSLREGADYGYTF. For the CDR3, the DNA is TGTGCCAGCAGCTTGCGGGAGGGGGCCGACTATGGCTACACCTTC.

V gene TRBV6-5 combines with J gene TRBJ2-1, with D perhaps TRBD2 (5 bases). Germline lookup yields CDR1 MNHEY and CDR2 SVGAGI. With 4 bases removed from V and 9 bases from J, the gap between germline ends came to 13 bases. The CDR3 spans 13 residues. The CDR3 reads CASSSPRGSEQFF. CDR3 nucleotides: TGTGCCAGCAGTTCCCCTCGTGGGAGTGAGCAGTTCTTC.

This clonotype was seen only a few times. This chain joins TRBV7-9 and TRBJ2-6; D gene unclear. Germline lookup yields CDR1 SEHNR and CDR2 FQNEAQ (reference sequence). Between the trimmed V and J ends, which lost 6 bases and 2 bases, there was a span of 11 bases. This CDR3 has 15 amino acids. The CDR3 DNA reads TGTGCCAGCAGTTTATCACAACCTGGGGCCAACGTCCTGACTTTC. As protein: CASSLSQPGANVLTF.

V and J are TRBV3-1 and TRBJ2-7, with 8 nucleotides matching TRBD2. The CDR3 sequence is 18 residues long. The V segment lost 3 bases and the J segment 5 bases; nucleotides outside the gene matches: 18. Germline lookup yields CDR1 LGHDT and CDR2 YNNKEL (reference sequence). CDR3: CASSQWTSRRASGNEQYF. CDR3 coding DNA: TGTGCCAGCAGCCAGTGGACTAGCAGGAGGGCCTCGGGGAACGAGCAGTACTTC.

This chain uses TRBV7-2 with TRBJ2-3; no definite D call. The CDR3 length is 12 residues. The germline V and J ends were trimmed by 8 bases and 2 bases, with 8 bases remaining between them. CDR1 is SGHTA, CDR2 FQGNSA, per germline. The CDR3 spells CASFQDTDTQYF. Written as DNA, the CDR3 is TGTGCCAGCTTCCAGGACACAGATACGCAGTATTTT.

The genes are TRBV12-3 or TRBV12-4 and TRBJ2-1, with D uncertain. Near its end, the DNA agrees better with TRBJ2-7, so the J call may be wrong. The CDR3 is 14 amino acids. CDR3 region: CASSFTYRGDEQYF. DNA for the CDR3: TGTGCCAGCAGTTTTACCTACCGAGGAGACGAGCAGTACTTC.

This clonotype has only a few counts. The genes are TRBV12-3 or TRBV12-4 and TRBJ2-6; D not certain. The CDR3 consists of 15 residues. V was pared by 5 bases and J by 0 bases, with 8 bases between. CDR3 region: CASSTLGSGANVLTF. The CDR3 nucleotides are TGTGCCAGCAGTACCCTCGGCTCTGGGGCCAACGTCCTGACTTTC.

This clonotype was picked up a small number of times. V gene TRBV5-1 combines with J gene TRBJ2-3; 7 bases are shared with TRBD1. CDR1 is SGHRS and CDR2 is YFSETQ in the germline V gene. The CDR3 is 14 residues long. The ends lost 2 bases at V and 2 bases at J; junction bases unmatched: 2. The CDR3 protein is CASSFGQATDTQYF. CDR3 bases: TGCGCCAGCAGCTTCGGACAGGCCACAGATACGCAGTATTTT.

The sample holds a few counts of this clonotype. The chain carries TRBV6-2 or TRBV6-3 and TRBJ2-5; 7 bases match TRBD2. The CDR3 consists of 14 residues. With V trimmed by 8 bases and J by 5 bases, 11 bases remained unmatched. CDR1 is MNHEY, CDR2 SVGEGT, per germline. The CDR3 region has the DNA TGTGCCAGCTGCAAGGGAGGGATCCAGGAGACCCAGTACTTC. It yields the protein CASCKGGIQETQYF.

In this sample, this clonotype turned up a few times. The gene calls are TRBV3-1 and TRBJ1-1; no reliable D call. The germline V gene has CDR1 LGHDT and CDR2 YNNKEL (reference sequence). Trimming stripped 1 base from V and 2 bases from J, with 8 bases between. The CDR3 has 14 amino acids. CDR3 residues: CASSQVPGNTEAFF. DNA for the CDR3: TGTGCCAGCAGCCAAGTTCCAGGAAACACTGAAGCTTTCTTT. The full variable domain, its missing parts supplied by reference TRBV3-1 and TRBJ1-1, is DTAVSQTPKYLVTQMGNDKSIKCEQNLGHDTMYWYKQDSKKFLKIMFSYNNKELIINETVPNRFSPKSPDKAHLNLHINSLELGDSAVYFCASSQVPGNTEAFFGQGTRLTVV.